This TCR beta chain came from a study of CD8 T cells in Susac syndrome. About the study: Patients with Susac syndrome were therapy-naive, on corticosteroids, or on intravenous immunoglobulin alone at the time that blood was drawn.

V was pared by 3 bases and J by 4 bases, with 5 bases of the junction left unmatched. CDR3 length equals 16 residues. The V gene's germline CDR1 is KGHDR and CDR2 SFDVKD. An input of about 0.5 to 1 ug of RNA was subjected to reverse transcription using random hexamers. One entry per CDR3 protein, called by TCRdb with MiXCR from the immunoSEQ multiplex PCR reads. The table includes under 200,000 distinct CDR3 sequences, 85% to 95% detected once. Material for sequencing was CD4+ T cells from PBMCs. The receptor comes from a human donor with Susac syndrome. V usage is TRBV24-1 and J usage is TRBJ2-5, with 12 bases that match TRBD1. The CDR3, as DNA: TGTGCCACCAGTGATCCGGGACAGGGGGCAGGAGAGACCCAGTACTTC. Translated, it gives CATSDPGQGAGETQYF.